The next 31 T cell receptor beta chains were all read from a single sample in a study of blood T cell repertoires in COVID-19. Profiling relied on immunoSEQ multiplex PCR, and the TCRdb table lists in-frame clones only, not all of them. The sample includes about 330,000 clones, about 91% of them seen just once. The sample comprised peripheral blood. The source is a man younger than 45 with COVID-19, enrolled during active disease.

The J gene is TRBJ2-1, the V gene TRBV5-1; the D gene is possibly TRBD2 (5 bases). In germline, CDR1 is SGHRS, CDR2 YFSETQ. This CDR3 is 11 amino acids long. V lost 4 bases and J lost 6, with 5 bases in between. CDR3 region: CASSEGNEQFF. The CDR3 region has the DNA TGCGCCAGCAGCGAGGGCAATGAGCAGTTCTTC.

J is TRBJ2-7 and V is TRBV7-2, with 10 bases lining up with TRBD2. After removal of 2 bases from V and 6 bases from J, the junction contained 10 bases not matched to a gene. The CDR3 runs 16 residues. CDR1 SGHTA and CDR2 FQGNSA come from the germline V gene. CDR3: CASSLTRVAGGGEQYF. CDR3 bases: TGTGCCAGCAGCTTAACCAGGGTAGCGGGAGGTGGCGAGCAGTACTTC.

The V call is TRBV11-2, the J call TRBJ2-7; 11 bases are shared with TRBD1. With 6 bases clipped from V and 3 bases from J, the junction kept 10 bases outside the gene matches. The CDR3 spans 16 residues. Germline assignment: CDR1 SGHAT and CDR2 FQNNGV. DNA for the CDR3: TGTGCCAGCAGTTCCCCAGGGACAGGGGGGTTCTACGAGCAGTACTTC. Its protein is CASSSPGTGGFYEQYF.

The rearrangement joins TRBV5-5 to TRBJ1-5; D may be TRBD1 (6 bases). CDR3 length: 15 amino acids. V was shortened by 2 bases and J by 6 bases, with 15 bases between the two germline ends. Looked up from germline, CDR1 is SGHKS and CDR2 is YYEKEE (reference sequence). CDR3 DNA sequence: TGTGCCAGCAGCTTAGGACAGCCCTTGGGTCAGCCCCAGCATTTT. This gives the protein CASSLGQPLGQPQHF.

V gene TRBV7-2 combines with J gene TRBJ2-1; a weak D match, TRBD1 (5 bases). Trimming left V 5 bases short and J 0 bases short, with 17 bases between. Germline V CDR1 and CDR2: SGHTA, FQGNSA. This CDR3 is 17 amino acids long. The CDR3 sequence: CASSPRTQPSSYNEQFF. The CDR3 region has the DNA TGTGCCAGCAGCCCCCGGACACAACCAAGCTCCTACAATGAGCAGTTCTTC.

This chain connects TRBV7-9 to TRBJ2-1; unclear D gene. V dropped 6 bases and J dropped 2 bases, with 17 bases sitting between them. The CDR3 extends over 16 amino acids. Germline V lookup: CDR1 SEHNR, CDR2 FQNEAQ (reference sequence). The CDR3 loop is CASSKARARPYNEQFF. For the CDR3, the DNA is TGTGCCAGCAGTAAAGCCCGTGCGAGGCCCTACAATGAGCAGTTCTTC.

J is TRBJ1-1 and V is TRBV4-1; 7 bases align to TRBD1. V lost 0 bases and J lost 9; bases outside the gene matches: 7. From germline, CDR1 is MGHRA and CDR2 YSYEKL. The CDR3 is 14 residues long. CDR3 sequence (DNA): TGCGCCAGCAGCCAAGATCATCGAGGGGGCAAAGCTTTCTTT. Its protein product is CASSQDHRGGKAFF.

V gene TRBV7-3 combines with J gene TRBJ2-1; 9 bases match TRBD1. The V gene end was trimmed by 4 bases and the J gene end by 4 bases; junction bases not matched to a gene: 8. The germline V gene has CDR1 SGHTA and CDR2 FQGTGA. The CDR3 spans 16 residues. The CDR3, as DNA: TGTGCCAGCAGCTCGCCTTCGGGACAGGGATACAATGAGCAGTTCTTC. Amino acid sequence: CASSSPSGQGYNEQFF. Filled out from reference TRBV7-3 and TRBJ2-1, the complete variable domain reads GAGVSQTPSNKVTEKGKYVELRCDPISGHTALYWYRQSLGQGPEFLIYFQGTGAADDSGLPNDRFFAVRPEGSVSTLKIQRTERGDSAVYLCASSSPSGQGYNEQFFGPGTRLTVL.

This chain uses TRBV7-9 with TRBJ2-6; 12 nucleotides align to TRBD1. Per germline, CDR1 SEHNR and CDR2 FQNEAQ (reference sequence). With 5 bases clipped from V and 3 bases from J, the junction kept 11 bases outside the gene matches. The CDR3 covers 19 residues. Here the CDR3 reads CASSPLGTGGFRGANVLTF. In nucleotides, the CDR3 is TGTGCCAGCAGCCCCCTAGGGACAGGGGGCTTTCGTGGGGCCAACGTCCTGACTTTC.

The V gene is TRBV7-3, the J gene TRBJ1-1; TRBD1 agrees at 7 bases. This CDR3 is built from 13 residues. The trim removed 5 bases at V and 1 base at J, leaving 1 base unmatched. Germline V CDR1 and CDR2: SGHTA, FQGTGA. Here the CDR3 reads CASSGTANTEAFF. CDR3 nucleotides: TGTGCCAGCAGCGGGACAGCGAACACTGAAGCTTTCTTT.

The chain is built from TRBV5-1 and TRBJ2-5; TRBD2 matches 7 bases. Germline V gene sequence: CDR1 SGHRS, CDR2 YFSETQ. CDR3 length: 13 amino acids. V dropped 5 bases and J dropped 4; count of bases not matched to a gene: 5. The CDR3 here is CASRGGPGETQYF. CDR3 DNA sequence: TGCGCCAGCAGGGGAGGGCCGGGAGAGACCCAGTACTTC. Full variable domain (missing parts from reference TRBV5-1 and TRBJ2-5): KAGVTQTPRYLIKTRGQQVTLSCSPISGHRSVSWYQQTPGQGLQFLFEYFSETQRNKGNFPGRFSGRQFSNSRSEMNVSTLELGDSALYLCASRGGPGETQYFGPGTRLLVL.

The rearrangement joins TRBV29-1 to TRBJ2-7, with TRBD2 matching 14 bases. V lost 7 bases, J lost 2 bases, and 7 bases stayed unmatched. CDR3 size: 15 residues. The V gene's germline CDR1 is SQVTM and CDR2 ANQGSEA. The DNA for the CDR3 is TGCAGCGCCGCGACTAGCGGGAGGGCTGCCTACGAGCAGTACTTC. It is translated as CSAATSGRAAYEQYF.

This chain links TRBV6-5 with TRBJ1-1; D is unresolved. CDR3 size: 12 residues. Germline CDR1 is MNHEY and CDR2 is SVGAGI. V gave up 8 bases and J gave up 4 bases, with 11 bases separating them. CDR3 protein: CASGPPGTEAFF. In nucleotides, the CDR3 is TGTGCCAGCGGCCCTCCAGGCACTGAAGCTTTCTTT.

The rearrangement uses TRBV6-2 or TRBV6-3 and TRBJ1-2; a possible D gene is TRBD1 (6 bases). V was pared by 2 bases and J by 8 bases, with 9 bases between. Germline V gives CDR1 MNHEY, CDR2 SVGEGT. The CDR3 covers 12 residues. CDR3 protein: CASSYRTGGYTF. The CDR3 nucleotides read TGTGCCAGCAGTTACCGAACAGGGGGCTACACCTTC.

Here the CDR3 DNA reads TGTGCCAGCAGCGTGGACAGGGGGCTTAACATTCAGTACTTC. This encodes CASSVDRGLNIQYF. V usage is TRBV11-2 and J usage is TRBJ2-4; 11 bases line up with TRBD1. The germline V gene has CDR1 SGHAT and CDR2 FQNNGV. This CDR3 spans 14 amino acids. J was trimmed by 7 bases and V by 5 bases; bases with no gene match: 4.

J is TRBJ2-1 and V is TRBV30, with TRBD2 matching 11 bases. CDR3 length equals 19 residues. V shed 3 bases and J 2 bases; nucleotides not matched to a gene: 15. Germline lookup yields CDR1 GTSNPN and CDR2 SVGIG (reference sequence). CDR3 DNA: TGTGCCTGGAGCAGTCGTTATGCCACTAGCGGGAGTACCTACAATGAGCAGTTCTTC. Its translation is CAWSSRYATSGSTYNEQFF.

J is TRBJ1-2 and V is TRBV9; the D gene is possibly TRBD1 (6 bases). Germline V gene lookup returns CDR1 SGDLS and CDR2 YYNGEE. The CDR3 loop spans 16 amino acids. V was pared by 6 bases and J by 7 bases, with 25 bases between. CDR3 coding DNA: TGTGCCAGCACCTCCTCCACCGGGACAACGGAACGTGGCTACACCTTC. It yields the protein CASTSSTGTTERGYTF.

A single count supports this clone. The CDR3: CASSMDGTGSISPLHF. In DNA, the CDR3 is TGTGCCAGTAGTATGGACGGGACAGGGTCTATTTCACCCCTCCACTTT. The chain couples TRBV19 to TRBJ1-6, with 9 bases that match TRBD1. The V gene end was trimmed by 3 bases and the J gene end by 9 bases; junction bases not matched to a gene: 9. The CDR3 sequence is 16 residues long. Germline V lookup: CDR1 LNHDA, CDR2 SQIVND (reference sequence).

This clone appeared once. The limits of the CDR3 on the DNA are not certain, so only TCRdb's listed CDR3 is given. The CDR3 spells CASSSGIAYGYTF. The rearrangement links TRBV19 to TRBJ1-2. The CDR3 length is 13 residues, termini included. Germline V gives CDR1 LNHDA, CDR2 SQIVND (reference sequence).

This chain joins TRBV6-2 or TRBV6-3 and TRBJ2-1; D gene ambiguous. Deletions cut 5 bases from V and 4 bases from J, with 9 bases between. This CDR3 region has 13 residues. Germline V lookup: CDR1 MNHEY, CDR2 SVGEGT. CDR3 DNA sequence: TGTGCCAGCAGTCCCAGCGAGTACAATGAGCAGTTCTTC. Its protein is CASSPSEYNEQFF.

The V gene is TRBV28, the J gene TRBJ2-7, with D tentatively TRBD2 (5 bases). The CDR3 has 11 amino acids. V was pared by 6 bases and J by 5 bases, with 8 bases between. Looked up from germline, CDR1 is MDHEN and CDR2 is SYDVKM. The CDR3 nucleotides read TGTGCCAGCAGCCTGGGAGACGAGCAGTACTTC. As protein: CASSLGDEQYF.

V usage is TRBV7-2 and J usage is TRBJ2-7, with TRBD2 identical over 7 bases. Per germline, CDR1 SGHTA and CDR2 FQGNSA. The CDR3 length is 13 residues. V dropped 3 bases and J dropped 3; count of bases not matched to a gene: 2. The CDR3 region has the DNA TGTGCCAGCAGCTTTTCGGGGGGCTACGAGCAGTACTTC. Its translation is CASSFSGGYEQYF.

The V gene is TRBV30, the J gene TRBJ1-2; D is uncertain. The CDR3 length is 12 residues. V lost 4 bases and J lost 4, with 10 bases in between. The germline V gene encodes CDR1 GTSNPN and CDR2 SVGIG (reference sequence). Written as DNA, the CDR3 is TGTGCCTGGACTAAGCTCGGCTATGGCTACACCTTC. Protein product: CAWTKLGYGYTF.

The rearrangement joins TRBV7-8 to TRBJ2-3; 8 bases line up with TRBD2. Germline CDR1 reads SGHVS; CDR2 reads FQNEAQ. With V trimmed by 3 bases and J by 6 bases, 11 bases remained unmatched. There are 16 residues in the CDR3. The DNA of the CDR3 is TGTGCCAGCAGCTTCCGGCTAGCGGGCTCCGGGGATACGCAGTATTTT. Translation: CASSFRLAGSGDTQYF. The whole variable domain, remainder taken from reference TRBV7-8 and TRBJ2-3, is GAGVSQSPRYKVAKRGQDVALRCDPISGHVSLFWYQQALGQGPEFLTYFQNEAQLDKSGLPSDRFFAERPEGSVSTLKIQRTQQEDSAVYLCASSFRLAGSGDTQYFGPGTRLTVL.

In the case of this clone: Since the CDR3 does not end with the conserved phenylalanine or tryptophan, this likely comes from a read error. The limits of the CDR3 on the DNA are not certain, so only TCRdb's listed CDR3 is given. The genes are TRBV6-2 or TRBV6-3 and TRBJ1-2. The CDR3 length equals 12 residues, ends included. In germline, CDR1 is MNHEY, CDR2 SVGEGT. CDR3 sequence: CASSTPGAPLSL.

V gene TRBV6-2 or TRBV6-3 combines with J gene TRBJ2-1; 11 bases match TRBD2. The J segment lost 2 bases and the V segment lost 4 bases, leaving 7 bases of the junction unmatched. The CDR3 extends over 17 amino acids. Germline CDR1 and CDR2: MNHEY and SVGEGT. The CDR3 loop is CASSWPGLAAPYNEQFF. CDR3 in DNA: TGTGCCAGCAGTTGGCCGGGACTAGCGGCCCCCTACAATGAGCAGTTCTTC.

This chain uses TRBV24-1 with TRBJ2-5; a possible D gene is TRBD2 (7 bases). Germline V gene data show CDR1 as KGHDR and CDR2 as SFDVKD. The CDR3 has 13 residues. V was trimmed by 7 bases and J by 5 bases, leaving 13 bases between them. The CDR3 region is CATSGGLIETQYF. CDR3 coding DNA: TGTGCCACCAGCGGGGGGCTAATTGAGACCCAGTACTTC.

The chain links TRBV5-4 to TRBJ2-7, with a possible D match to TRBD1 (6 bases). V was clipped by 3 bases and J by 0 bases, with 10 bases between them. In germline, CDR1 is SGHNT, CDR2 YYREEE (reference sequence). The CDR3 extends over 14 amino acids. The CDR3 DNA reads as TGTGCCAGCAGCTGGGGGACAAGCTCCTACGAGCAGTACTTC. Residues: CASSWGTSSYEQYF.

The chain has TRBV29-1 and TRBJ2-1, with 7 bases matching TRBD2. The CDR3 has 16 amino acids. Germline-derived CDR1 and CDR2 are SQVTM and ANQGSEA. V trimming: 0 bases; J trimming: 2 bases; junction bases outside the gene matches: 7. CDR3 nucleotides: TGCAGCGTTGAAGAGGGGAGGGGCGGGACCTACAATGAGCAGTTCTTC. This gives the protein CSVEEGRGGTYNEQFF.

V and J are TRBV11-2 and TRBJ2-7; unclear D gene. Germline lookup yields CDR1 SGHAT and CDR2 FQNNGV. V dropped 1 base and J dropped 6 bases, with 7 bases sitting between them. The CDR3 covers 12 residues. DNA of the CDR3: TGTGCCAGCAGCTTAGTAACTATCGAGCAGTACTTC. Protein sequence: CASSLVTIEQYF.

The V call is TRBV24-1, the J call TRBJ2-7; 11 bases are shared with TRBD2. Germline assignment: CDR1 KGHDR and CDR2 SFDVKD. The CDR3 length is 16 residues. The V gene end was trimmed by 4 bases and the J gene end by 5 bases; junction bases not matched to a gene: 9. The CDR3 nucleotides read TGTGCCACCAGTGACCGAACGACTAGCGGGAAGGACGAGCAGTACTTC. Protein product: CATSDRTTSGKDEQYF.